This TCR beta chain derives from a study of T cells after yellow fever vaccination (dated by TCRdb to about 2019). About the study as a whole: The SMART-Seq v4 Ultra Low Input RNA kit was used to prepare libraries from fractions with low cell numbers. Bulk TCR alpha and beta repertoires were sequenced longitudinally to track T-cell clones before and after primary and booster YFV17D yellow fever vaccination. Two healthy male donors made up the cohort, one aged 18 to 30 years and the other aged 30 to 40 years. Blood was drawn at multiple timepoints before and after primary and secondary immunization, with bulk PBMC replicates and cell subsets isolated.

Sequencing relied on an Illumina NovaSeq 6000. TCR cDNA was made using 5'RACE template switching, a step that added a universal primer site and unique molecular identifiers. Priming for cDNA synthesis came from both the TCR alpha and TCR beta constant segments. Library amplification used two PCR steps, and the second PCR step added sample barcodes and sequencing adapters. Sequencing of libraries was performed on Illumina HiSeq 2500 (2x100 bp) or NovaSeq (2x150 bp). The authors' pipeline ran thus. Demultiplexing of reads and collapsing into UMI consensus sequences were performed with MIGEC, and V(D)J alignment was carried out with MiXCR. Vaccine-responding clonotypes were defined with edgeR using replicate PBMC samples, requiring FDR below 0.01 and a log2 fold change above 5 up to day 15. CD4 or CD8 identity was assigned to each bulk clonotype according to whether the clonotype was present at higher abundance in the sequenced CD4 repertoire or the sequenced CD8 repertoire. TCRdb itself trimmed the public reads at Q25 with fastp, ran MiXCR and retained productive beta chains. Rows are unified per CDR3 protein, each entry keeping the most common DNA and genes. The V and J calls here are based on TCRdb, not the publication. This sample comprises about 160,000 distinct CDR3 sequences, 9.3% of them detected only once. The top ten constitute about 40% of the sample.

In the case of this clonotype: Its target antigen remains unknown. Per-base qualities were not stored, and no clone one base away is much larger.

What the work shows at the level of the full study, not this receptor alone: A small share of clonotypes was detected in both CD4 and CD8 compartments, with the overlap likely arising from convergent recombination. Computational filtering was required because FACS-sorted repertoires could contain abundant contaminating clonotypes from the bulk population. Most clones expanded after primary vaccination were re-detected after the booster (96% of CD4 and approximately 85% of CD8), suggesting broad memory maintenance. Compared with the primary T-cell response, the secondary T-cell response was faster but weaker, reaching its peak on day 5 rather than on day 15. Because only two donors were included in the study, the extent to which the findings can be generalized is limited.

The CDR3 has 18 amino acids, counting the end cysteine and phenylalanine. The DNA shown is the 54-base CDR3, in frame from base 1. Germline trimming: 0 bases from V, 0 bases from J; junction bases outside gene matches: 11. Taken from the germline V gene, the CDR1 and CDR2 loops are SQVTM and ANQGSEA. This specimen's treatment or condition label, interpreted: live attenuated yellow fever vaccine strain. A standard Ficoll-Paque protocol was used to isolate PBMCs from peripheral blood. Dynabeads CD4 and CD8 positive selection kits were used to isolate CD4 and CD8 T-cell fractions. TriZol was used to extract RNA from bulk PBMCs, from CD4 and CD8 fractions, and from dextramer-positive and dextramer-negative fractions.

Sequencing was performed on CD8+ T cells sorted from PBMCs, taken 45 days after the yellow fever booster vaccination. The chain is made from TRBV29-1 and TRBJ2-3, with 8 middle bases fitting TRBD2. The clonotype was recovered from a young man who received the YFV17D yellow fever vaccine. CDR3 reads: CSVEEGSGRGASTDTQYF. The sequenced DNA: TGCAGCGTTGAAGAGGGTTCCGGGCGGGGGGCTAGCACAGATACGCAGTATTTT.